This T cell receptor (beta chain) appears in the sequencing data of a study of blood T cell repertoires in COVID-19. Study as a whole: COVID-19 samples from acute and convalescent phases originated in the United States, Italy and Spain. Sample material is recorded as cDNA or gDNA derived from T cells, B-cell-depleted T cells, or PBMCs.

Germline loops: CDR1 LNHDA, CDR2 SQIVND (reference sequence). Deletions cut 6 bases from V and 0 bases from J, with 17 bases between. CDR3 length equals 16 residues. Assignments of participants to cohorts depended upon their own reported clinical history. In the source study's methods: Amplification from reference gene primers served as the basis for estimated nucleated cell counts. The method was immunoSEQ multiplex PCR; TCRdb's version includes in-frame clones alone and lacks a portion of them. The V and J calls and clone size are taken from that table; D and trimming were inferred from the DNA. The table includes around 230,000 clones, around nine tenths detected once.

The sequence derives from a woman in her 30s with acute COVID-19. The rearrangement links TRBV19 to TRBJ1-2; unclear D gene. Sequenced: PBMCs or T cells enriched from blood (not recorded which). In DNA form, the CDR3 reads TGTGCCAGTAGGATATACCGGGATGAAGCTAACTATGGCTACACCTTC. This sequence encodes CASRIYRDEANYGYTF.